Following are 17 T cell receptor beta chains from one sample sequenced in a study of blood T cell repertoires in COVID-19. Generated by immunoSEQ multiplex PCR, the TCRdb table keeps only in-frame clones and is missing some. The table lists some 130,000 clones, about four fifths of them singletons. The specimen was PBMCs or T cells enriched from blood (not recorded which). The source of these receptors is a man aged 35 to 55 with acute COVID-19.

The rearrangement joins TRBV6-2 or TRBV6-3 to TRBJ2-3, with TRBD1 matching 7 bases. With 6 bases clipped from V and 1 base from J, the junction kept 10 bases outside the gene matches. Germline values: CDR1 MNHEY, CDR2 SVGEGT. This CDR3 spans 16 amino acids. For the CDR3, the DNA is TGTGCCAGCAGCCCTACCGGACAGGCCCGCACAGATACGCAGTATTTT. This sequence encodes CASSPTGQARTDTQYF.

The gene calls are TRBV7-8 and TRBJ2-1; 10 bases match TRBD2. V gave up 3 bases and J gave up 0 bases; unmatched junction bases: 2. Germline V gene data show CDR1 as SGHVS and CDR2 as FQNEAQ. The length of the CDR3 is 16 residues. CDR3 sequence (DNA): TGTGCCAGCAGCTTTAGCGGGGGGAGCTCCTACAATGAGCAGTTCTTC. This gives the protein CASSFSGGSSYNEQFF.

This rearrangement joins TRBV30 to TRBJ2-1; the match to TRBD2 covers 7 bases. Germline values: CDR1 GTSNPN, CDR2 SVGIG (reference sequence). V was clipped by 8 bases and J by 8 bases; unmatched bases: 6. The CDR3 covers 11 residues. This chain's CDR3 is CASGASYEQFF. CDR3 bases: TGTGCCAGCGGGGCTAGCTATGAGCAGTTCTTC.

J is TRBJ2-7 and V is TRBV15, with TRBD1 matching over 10 bases. This CDR3 is 15 amino acids long. Trimming removed 0 bases from V and 4 bases from J; junction bases left unmatched: 3. The germline V gene encodes CDR1 LNHNV and CDR2 YYDKDF (reference sequence). The CDR3 region is CATSRDGTGDYEQYF. The CDR3, as DNA: TGTGCCACCAGCAGAGACGGGACAGGGGATTACGAGCAGTACTTC. Full variable domain (missing parts from reference TRBV15 and TRBJ2-7): DAMVIQNPRYQVTQFGKPVTLSCSQTLNHNVMYWYQQKSSQAPKLLFHYYDKDFNNEADTPDNFQSRRPNTSFCFLDIRSPGLGDTAMYLCATSRDGTGDYEQYFGPGTRLTVT.

This clone turned up a few times. This rearrangement joins TRBV19 to TRBJ1-4; 7 nucleotides match TRBD1. The CDR3 consists of 14 residues. The germline CDR1 and CDR2 sequences are LNHDA and SQIVND (reference sequence). J was trimmed by 8 bases and V by 5 bases; bases with no gene match: 8. The CDR3 loop reads CASSQGGQPEKLFF. The CDR3 region has the DNA TGTGCCAGTAGTCAAGGGGGACAGCCAGAAAAACTGTTTTTT. Variable domain in full (rest from reference TRBV19 and TRBJ1-4): DGGITQSPKYLFRKEGQNVTLSCEQNLNHDAMYWYRQDPGQGLRLIYYSQIVNDFQKGDIAEGYSVSREKKESFPLTVTSAQKNPTAFYLCASSQGGQPEKLFFGSGTQLSVL.

The V call is TRBV12-3 or TRBV12-4, the J call TRBJ2-5; D gene ambiguous. V was pared by 6 bases and J by 5 bases, with 10 bases between. The CDR3 has 12 amino acids. DNA for the CDR3: TGTGCCAGCAGCCAGGAAAGGGAGACCCAGTACTTC. Its translation: CASSQERETQYF.

This clone has more than one count but fewer than ten. The J gene is TRBJ1-5, the V gene TRBV28; no clear D. Between the trimmed V and J ends, which lost 7 bases and 2 bases, there was a span of 9 bases. The CDR3 runs to 13 residues. Germline CDR1 is MDHEN and CDR2 is SYDVKM. For the CDR3, the DNA is TGTGCCAGCACAGAACCTCGCAATCAGCCCCAGCATTTT. Protein: CASTEPRNQPQHF.

The J gene is TRBJ2-1, the V gene TRBV27; 11 nucleotides agree with TRBD1. The CDR3 spans 18 residues. With V trimmed by 2 bases and J by 3 bases, 9 bases remained unmatched. The germline V gene has CDR1 MNHEY and CDR2 SMNVEV (reference sequence). The CDR3 sequence: CASSLGQGAPSLYNEQFF. As DNA, the CDR3 is TGTGCCAGCAGTTTAGGACAGGGGGCCCCCTCCCTCTACAATGAGCAGTTCTTC.

V gene TRBV7-8 combines with J gene TRBJ1-5; D is ambiguous. Germline CDR1 and CDR2: SGHVS and FQNEAQ. CDR3 length: 16 residues. Trimming pared 5 bases from V and 4 bases from J, leaving 18 bases between. This chain's CDR3 is CASSLTRTGGNQPQHF. The CDR3 nucleotides read TGTGCCAGCAGCCTGACAAGGACGGGAGGGAATCAGCCCCAGCATTTT.

V gene TRBV10-3 combines with J gene TRBJ2-1; maybe TRBD1 (6 bases). CDR1 and CDR2 from the germline V gene are ENHRY and SYGVKD. The ends were cut back, 7 bases at V and 5 bases at J, with 15 bases in the middle. This CDR3 is built from 14 residues. CDR3: CAIKSAGDNNEQFF. Written as DNA, the CDR3 is TGTGCCATCAAGTCGGCAGGGGATAACAATGAGCAGTTCTTC.

This sequence joins TRBV27 and TRBJ1-4, with 8 positions matching TRBD1. V lost 5 bases, J lost 6 bases, and 5 bases stayed unmatched. Per germline, CDR1 MNHEY and CDR2 SMNVEV (reference sequence). There are 14 residues in the CDR3. CDR3 sequence (DNA): TGTGCCAGCAGTCCCGGACAGGGTTATGAAAAACTGTTTTTT. Translation: CASSPGQGYEKLFF.

The V call is TRBV29-1, the J call TRBJ1-1, with 8 nucleotides matching TRBD1. The CDR3 totals 13 residues. V gave up 7 bases and J gave up 0 bases; unmatched junction bases: 4. Germline V lookup: CDR1 SQVTM, CDR2 ANQGSEA. CDR3: CSAGQGVNTEAFF. CDR3 nucleotides: TGCAGCGCTGGACAGGGCGTGAACACTGAAGCTTTCTTT.

This clone was seen ten or more times. The rearrangement links TRBV9 to TRBJ1-1; the D is unclear. The CDR3 covers 13 residues. Germline values: CDR1 SGDLS, CDR2 YYNGEE. V was trimmed by 0 bases and J by 1 base, leaving 4 bases between them. The DNA of the CDR3 is TGTGCCAGCAGCGTAGACACGAACACTGAAGCTTTCTTT. This translates into CASSVDTNTEAFF.

This sequence joins TRBV7-9 and TRBJ2-6; no clear D gene. The V gene's germline CDR1 is SEHNR and CDR2 FQNEAQ (reference sequence). Deletions cut 3 bases from V and 3 bases from J, with 15 bases between. CDR3 length equals 17 residues. CDR3 in amino acids: CASSFWATFFGANVLTF. Here the CDR3 DNA reads TGTGCCAGCAGCTTTTGGGCTACATTTTTTGGGGCCAACGTCCTGACTTTC.

The chain links TRBV29-1 to TRBJ2-1; maybe TRBD1 (5 bases). The CDR3 consists of 12 residues. CDR1 and CDR2 (germline): SQVTM, ANQGSEA. V was cut by 8 bases and J by 6 bases, with 14 bases left in between. CDR3 coding DNA: TGCAGCATACTGACAGCCCCCAATGAGCAGTTCTTC. Protein product: CSILTAPNEQFF.

The DNA of the CDR3 is TGCAGCGTTGATGGGGGGGACAGGGCGTTTCTATTGACCTACGAGCAGTACTTC. Translated, it gives CSVDGGDRAFLLTYEQYF. V usage is TRBV29-1 and J usage is TRBJ2-7; 9 nucleotides align to TRBD1. The CDR3 runs to 18 residues. After removal of 3 bases from V and 2 bases from J, the junction contained 17 bases not matched to a gene. CDR1 and CDR2 (germline): SQVTM, ANQGSEA.

This clone appeared a single time. The rearrangement joins TRBV7-8 to TRBJ1-4, with 11 bases fitting TRBD1. The CDR3 consists of 15 residues. Germline trimming cut 5 bases from V and 6 bases from J; bases unmatched to any gene: 5. Per germline, CDR1 SGHVS and CDR2 FQNEAQ. CDR3 protein: CASSPDRGPYEKLFF. The CDR3 coding sequence is TGTGCCAGCAGCCCGGACAGGGGGCCTTATGAAAAACTGTTTTTT.